This T cell receptor beta chain was sequenced for a study of a mutant IDH1 vaccine in newly diagnosed glioma. Generated by immunoSEQ multiplex PCR, the TCRdb table keeps only in-frame clones and is missing some. The repertoire includes almost 85,000 clones, roughly 85% of them detected once, and under 2.5% sits in the top ten. Stated time point: week 23, last vaccination. Each dose delivered 300 ug of mutant IDH1 20-mer peptide subcutaneously with imiquimod. J lost 0 bases, V lost 6 bases, and 13 bases had no gene match. The germline V gene has CDR1 LNHDA and CDR2 SQIVND (reference sequence). The CDR3 contains 19 residues. This clone has only a few counts. Its antigen is not known.

The specimen was PBMCs, collected from a glioma patient whose treatment included an IDH1 peptide vaccine. The sequence derives from a man between 25 and 39 years old with glioma. Some clones in this sample may be carry-over from other donors' samples. The rearrangement uses TRBV19 and TRBJ2-1; 11 bases align to TRBD2. The DNA for the CDR3 is TGTGCCAGTAGCAGAATCCGAGGGACTAGCGGTAGCTCCTACAATGAGCAGTTCTTC. Encoded protein: CASSRIRGTSGSSYNEQFF.